A single sample is the source of the 5 T cell receptor beta chains below, sequenced in a study of blood T cell repertoires in COVID-19. Here immunoSEQ multiplex PCR was the method, and the copy in TCRdb shows in-frame clones only, minus some. This sample yields over 85,000 clones, of which just over 85% are seen a single time; about 7.6% belongs to the top ten. Specimen: peripheral blood. The receptors were sampled from a woman aged 70-85 years with acute or convalescent COVID-19.

V gene TRBV24-1 combines with J gene TRBJ2-1; D call uncertain. Germline-derived CDR1 and CDR2 are KGHDR and SFDVKD. Trimming removed 5 bases from V and 7 bases from J, with 8 bases in between. The CDR3 runs 12 residues. CDR3 amino acids: CATSVDRNEQFF. The CDR3 DNA is TGTGCCACCAGTGTTGATAGAAATGAGCAGTTCTTC.

V usage is TRBV5-1 and J usage is TRBJ2-3, with D perhaps TRBD1 (5 bases). This CDR3 contains 14 residues. The ends were cut back, 5 bases at V and 6 bases at J, with 16 bases in the middle. Germline V gene sequence: CDR1 SGHRS, CDR2 YFSETQ. The DNA of the CDR3 is TGCGCCAGCAGTTCGACAGAGGTATCGGATACGCAGTATTTT. Encoded protein: CASSSTEVSDTQYF.

This chain connects TRBV27 to TRBJ2-7; 7 nucleotides match TRBD1. This CDR3 spans 14 amino acids. From germline, CDR1 is MNHEY and CDR2 SMNVEV (reference sequence). J was trimmed by 3 bases and V by 3 bases; bases with no gene match: 5. Here the CDR3 DNA reads TGTGCCAGCAGTTTCGACAGGGATGTCTACGAGCAGTACTTC. It encodes CASSFDRDVYEQYF.

This clone has just one count. This chain connects TRBV24-1 to TRBJ2-1, with 7 bases fitting TRBD2. The V and J ends lost 4 bases and 0 bases, in that order; junction bases with no gene match: 5. Germline V gene data show CDR1 as KGHDR and CDR2 as SFDVKD. The CDR3 is 16 amino acids. CDR3: CATSDALASSYNEQFF. In nucleotides, the CDR3 is TGTGCCACCAGTGACGCACTAGCGAGCTCCTACAATGAGCAGTTCTTC.

The V call is TRBV10-1, the J call TRBJ1-1, with TRBD1 matching over 9 bases. The V segment lost 4 bases and the J segment 4 bases; nucleotides outside the gene matches: 7. Germline CDR1 reads WNHNN; CDR2 reads SYGVQD (reference sequence). The CDR3 contains 15 residues. In DNA, the CDR3 is TGCGCCAGCAGTGCTGGAGGGACAGGGTTCACTGAAGCTTTCTTT. Its protein product is CASSAGGTGFTEAFF.